Listed here are 14 T cell receptor beta chains from one sample, sequenced in a study of beta chain features in type 1 diabetes. Study-wide points: All four CD4+ subsets of Type 1 diabetes patients contained TCRB CDR3s that were moderately but significantly shorter.

The antigens for these receptors are not known. Expressed TCRB transcripts were sequenced because the isolated RNA had all been reverse transcribed beforehand. Profiling relied on immunoSEQ multiplex PCR, and the TCRdb table lists in-frame clones only, not all of them. Of roughly 340,000 clones in the sample, about 13% were seen once. The sequenced sample consisted of naive CD4+ T cells from blood. The receptors originated from a woman aged 18 to 35 with type 1 diabetes.

In its sample, this clone was seen a few times. V and J are TRBV5-4 and TRBJ2-1; D possibly corresponds to TRBD2 (5 bases). V was clipped by 0 bases and J by 3 bases, with 16 bases between them. The CDR3 extends over 17 amino acids. Germline CDR1 SGHNT, CDR2 YYREEE (reference sequence). The CDR3 DNA is TGTGCCAGCAGCTTGGAAGGACTCCTCCCTATCTACAATGAGCAGTTCTTC. It encodes CASSLEGLLPIYNEQFF.

There are a few counts of this clone. CDR3 DNA: TGCAGCGTTGCCCCCAGGTTCGTCGGCGGAGGTGGCTACACCTTC. This encodes CSVAPRFVGGGGYTF. The rearrangement uses TRBV29-1 and TRBJ1-2, with D uncertain. Trimming stripped 4 bases from V and 7 bases from J, with 22 bases between. Per germline, CDR1 SQVTM and CDR2 ANQGSEA. The CDR3 contains 15 residues.

The chain couples TRBV7-2 to TRBJ2-7, with D unclear. The CDR3 is made up of 14 amino acids. CDR1 SGHTA and CDR2 FQGNSA come from the germline V gene. The V gene lost 0 bases and the J gene lost 5 bases, with 11 bases spanning the gap. CDR3 bases: TGTGCCAGCAGCTTAGCACGGGTAGGCGACGAGCAGTACGTC. Its protein product is CASSLARVGDEQYV.

This clone occurred a few times. This sequence joins TRBV4-3 and TRBJ2-5; tentative D call: TRBD2 (5 bases). V lost 5 bases, J lost 5 bases, and 15 bases lay in between. The CDR3 sequence is 14 residues long. Germline CDR1 LGHNA, CDR2 YSLEER. The CDR3 loop is CASSYGVGAETQYF. DNA for the CDR3: TGCGCCAGCAGCTACGGGGTGGGCGCCGAGACCCAGTACTTC.

This clone was picked up a small number of times. The genes are TRBV7-8 and TRBJ2-7, with D possibly being TRBD2 (7 bases). The CDR3 has 16 residues. The V gene lost 5 bases and the J gene lost 0 bases, with 17 bases spanning the gap. Germline CDR1 reads SGHVS; CDR2 reads FQNEAQ. The CDR3 here is CASSLGGGTNSYEQYF. As DNA, the CDR3 is TGTGCCAGCAGCCTAGGGGGAGGGACTAACTCCTACGAGCAGTACTTC.

This clone was picked up a small number of times. The CDR3 nucleotides read TGTGCCAGCAGCTTGTTCGGGAACTACGAGCAGTACGTC. This gives the protein CASSLFGNYEQYV. V and J are TRBV11-2 and TRBJ2-7; tentatively, D is TRBD2 (5 bases). Trimming removed 3 bases from V and 3 bases from J, with 9 bases in between. The CDR3 runs 13 residues. Germline CDR1 is SGHAT and CDR2 is FQNNGV.

This clone was found a few times. One end of the junction fails to match germline, which may point to a read error. This sequence joins TRBV19 and TRBJ2-5; 9 bases map to TRBD2. The CDR3 length is 16 residues. CDR1 is LNHDA and CDR2 is SQIVND in the germline V gene (reference sequence). CDR3 in amino acids: CASSIGTSRIQETQYF. CDR3 nucleotide sequence: TGTGCCAGTAGCATAGGGACTAGCCGAATTCAAGAGACCCAGTACTTC.

A few counts support this clone. This chain uses TRBV11-2 with TRBJ1-2; the match to TRBD1 covers 9 bases. The CDR3 has 16 amino acids. CDR1 and CDR2 (germline): SGHAT, FQNNGV. V was clipped by 2 bases and J by 3 bases; unmatched bases: 7. The CDR3 protein is CASSLLPGQGHYGYTF. In nucleotides, the CDR3 is TGTGCCAGCAGCTTACTCCCGGGACAGGGTCACTATGGCTACACCTTC. The full variable domain, its missing parts supplied by reference TRBV11-2 and TRBJ1-2, is EAGVAQSPRYKIIEKRQSVAFWCNPISGHATLYWYQQILGQGPKLLIQFQNNGVVDDSQLPKDRFSAERLKGVDSTLKIQPAKLEDSAVYLCASSLLPGQGHYGYTFGSGTRLTVV.

This clone was picked up a small number of times. The V call is TRBV21-1, the J call TRBJ2-5; TRBD2, as called in the table, went unchecked against the DNA. TRBV21-1 is recorded as a pseudogene. The CDR3 loop spans 19 amino acids. The CDR3, as DNA: TGTGCCAGCAGCAAAGACGGTACGGGGGAGGGGACAACGAAAGAGACCCAGTACTTC. It specifies CASSKDGTGEGTTKETQYF.

This clone appeared a few times. This CDR3 is also generated by other DNA sequences in the sample. CDR3 in amino acids: CASSLGLAGDTQYF. CDR3 bases: TGTGCCAGCAGCCTCGGACTAGCGGGAGATACGCAGTATTTT. The chain uses TRBV7-9 and TRBJ2-3; 11 bases agree with TRBD2. The CDR3 has 14 residues. From germline, CDR1 is SEHNR and CDR2 FQNEAQ (reference sequence). V gave up 5 bases and J gave up 5 bases; unmatched junction bases: 3. Complete variable domain (other parts from reference TRBV7-9 and TRBJ2-3): DTGVSQNPRHKITKRGQNVTFRCDPISEHNRLYWYRQTLGQGPEFLTYFQNEAQLEKSRLLSDRFSAERPKGSFSTLEIQRTEQGDSAMYLCASSLGLAGDTQYFGPGTRLTVL.

This chain links TRBV7-8 with TRBJ2-1, with 13 bases identical to TRBD2. Germline V gene sequence: CDR1 SGHVS, CDR2 FQNEAQ. The CDR3 is made up of 16 amino acids. V lost 5 bases, J lost 2 bases, and 3 bases stayed unmatched. The CDR3 region is CASSPGTSGTYNEQFF. In DNA form, the CDR3 reads TGTGCCAGCAGCCCTGGGACTAGCGGGACCTACAATGAGCAGTTCTTC. The complete variable domain, with remaining parts taken from reference TRBV7-8 and TRBJ2-1, reads GAGVSQSPRYKVAKRGQDVALRCDPISGHVSLFWYQQALGQGPEFLTYFQNEAQLDKSGLPSDRFFAERPEGSVSTLKIQRTQQEDSAVYLCASSPGTSGTYNEQFFGPGTRLTVL.

This clone was found a few times. The chain joins TRBV28 to TRBJ2-5; no clear D. V was clipped by 3 bases and J by 4 bases, with 12 bases between them. CDR1 and CDR2 (germline): MDHEN, SYDVKM. The CDR3 has 14 residues. CDR3 sequence reads: CASSLSSFGETQYF. CDR3 nucleotide sequence: TGTGCCAGCAGTTTGTCCTCCTTCGGAGAGACCCAGTACTTC.

This clone came up a few times. This chain joins TRBV18 and TRBJ1-1; no clear D gene. The CDR3 consists of 13 residues. Germline values: CDR1 KGHSH, CDR2 LQKENI. With 6 bases removed from V and 3 bases from J, the gap between germline ends came to 11 bases. This CDR3 is CASSGLEDTEAFF. Here the CDR3 DNA reads TGTGCCAGCTCTGGACTGGAAGACACTGAAGCTTTCTTT. The complete variable domain, with remaining parts taken from reference TRBV18 and TRBJ1-1, reads NAGVMQNPRHLVRRRGQEARLRCSPMKGHSHVYWYRQLPEEGLKFMVYLQKENIIDESGMPKERFSAEFPKEGPSILRIQQVVRGDSAAYFCASSGLEDTEAFFGQGTRLTVV.

The genes are TRBV2 and TRBJ1-2; weak D call: TRBD1 (6 bases). This CDR3 spans 14 amino acids. CDR1 and CDR2 (germline): SNHLY, FYNNEI. Trimming took off 6 bases at V and 7 bases at J, with 18 bases between the two ends. The CDR3 protein is CASSQADRTRGYTF. Written as DNA, the CDR3 is TGTGCCAGCAGCCAGGCAGACAGGACTCGTGGCTACACCTTC.